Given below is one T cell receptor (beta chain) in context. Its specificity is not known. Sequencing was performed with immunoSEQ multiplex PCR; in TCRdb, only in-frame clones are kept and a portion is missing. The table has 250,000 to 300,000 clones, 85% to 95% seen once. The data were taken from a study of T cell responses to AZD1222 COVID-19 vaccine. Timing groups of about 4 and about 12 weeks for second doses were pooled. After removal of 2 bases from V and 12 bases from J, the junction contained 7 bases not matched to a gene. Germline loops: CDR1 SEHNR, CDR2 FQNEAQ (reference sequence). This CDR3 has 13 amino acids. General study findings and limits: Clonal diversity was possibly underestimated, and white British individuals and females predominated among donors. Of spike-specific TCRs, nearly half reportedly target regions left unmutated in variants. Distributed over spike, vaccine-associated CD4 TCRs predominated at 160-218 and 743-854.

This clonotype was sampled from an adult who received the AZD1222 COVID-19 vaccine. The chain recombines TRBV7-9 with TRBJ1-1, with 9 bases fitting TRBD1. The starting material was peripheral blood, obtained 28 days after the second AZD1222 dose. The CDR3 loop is CASSLTGQGSPFF. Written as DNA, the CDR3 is TGTGCCAGCAGCTTAACCGGACAGGGGAGTCCTTTCTTT.